The 22 T cell receptor beta chains reported below all come from one sample, sequenced in a study of cytomegalovirus exposure and HLA in healthy donors. Primers: 60 Vbeta forward and 13 Jbeta reverse. Only in-frame clones appear in the TCRdb table, and some are missing; sequencing was by immunoSEQ multiplex PCR. The data show 90,000 to 150,000 clones, 55% to 65% seen once. Specimen: PBMCs. The origin of the receptors is a man aged 40-50 years in good health and CMV-seropositive.

The chain joins TRBV5-6 to TRBJ1-1, with D maybe TRBD1 (6 bases). With 0 bases removed from V and 11 bases from J, the gap between germline ends came to 11 bases. This CDR3 comprises 12 residues. Germline assignment: CDR1 SGHDT and CDR2 YYEEEE. As DNA, the CDR3 is TGTGCCAGCAGCTTGGCAACAGGGATGGCTTTCTTT. As protein: CASSLATGMAFF. The entire variable domain, with the rest obtained from reference TRBV5-6 and TRBJ1-1, is as follows: DAGVTQSPTHLIKTRGQQVTLRCSPKSGHDTVSWYQQALGQGPQFIFQYYEEEERQRGNFPDRFSGHQFPNYSSELNVNALLLGDSALYLCASSLATGMAFFGQGTRLTVV.

The chain combines TRBV29-1 with TRBJ1-1; possibly TRBD1 for D (5 bases). V was cut by 6 bases and J by 4 bases, with 18 bases left in between. This CDR3 spans 14 amino acids. Germline CDR1 reads SQVTM; CDR2 reads ANQGSEA. The CDR3 is CSVDRPGPFTEAFF. As DNA, the CDR3 is TGCAGCGTCGATAGACCAGGGCCATTCACTGAAGCTTTCTTT.

CDR3 region: CASSPGDTEAFF. CDR3 bases: TGTGCCAGCAGCCCCGGAGACACTGAAGCTTTCTTT. The chain has TRBV5-6 and TRBJ1-1; no firm D call. Germline assignment: CDR1 SGHDT and CDR2 YYEEEE. Trimming cost V 4 bases and J 3 bases, with 7 bases left between them. The CDR3 has 12 residues. Together with reference TRBV5-6 and TRBJ1-1, the CDR3 gives the full variable domain: DAGVTQSPTHLIKTRGQQVTLRCSPKSGHDTVSWYQQALGQGPQFIFQYYEEEERQRGNFPDRFSGHQFPNYSSELNVNALLLGDSALYLCASSPGDTEAFFGQGTRLTVV.

This clone was detected only a few times. The rearrangement joins TRBV7-2 to TRBJ2-7; 9 nucleotides align to TRBD2. CDR1 SGHTA and CDR2 FQGNSA come from the germline V gene. The CDR3 is made up of 16 amino acids. The trim removed 1 base at V and 3 bases at J, leaving 7 bases unmatched. CDR3 loop: CASSLGLAGIYYEQYF. CDR3 coding DNA: TGTGCCAGCAGCTTAGGGCTAGCGGGGATTTACTACGAGCAGTACTTC.

This clone was seen more than once but under ten times. V is TRBV7-9 and J is TRBJ2-7; 10 bases line up with TRBD1. J was trimmed by 1 base and V by 1 base; bases with no gene match: 4. This CDR3 comprises 16 residues. Per germline, CDR1 SEHNR and CDR2 FQNEAQ (reference sequence). For the CDR3, the DNA is TGTGCCAGCAGCTTAGAGCCGGGACAGGGGTCCTACGAGCAGTACTTC. Its protein is CASSLEPGQGSYEQYF.

Comments on this clone: It is likely a read error, because the conserved phenylalanine at the end of the CDR3 is missing. It is unclear where the CDR3 begins or ends on the DNA, so no DNA is shown, and the CDR3 is as TCRdb lists it. This chain joins TRBV28 and TRBJ2-7; the table's D call TRBD2 went unverified against the DNA. Termini included, the CDR3 measures 13 amino acids. Per germline, CDR1 MDHEN and CDR2 SYDVKM. This chain's CDR3 is CASSHGECAGGPK.

The V gene is TRBV20-1, the J gene TRBJ2-5; D is undetermined. Per germline, CDR1 DFQATT and CDR2 SNEGSKA (reference sequence). This CDR3 contains 10 residues. Trimming left V 8 bases short and J 5 bases short, with 9 bases between. CDR3 sequence: CSFLQETQYF. The DNA of the CDR3 is TGCAGTTTTCTCCAGGAGACCCAGTACTTC.

The rearrangement joins TRBV7-6 to TRBJ2-2; 10 nucleotides line up with TRBD2. The V gene end was trimmed by 2 bases and the J gene end by 5 bases; junction bases not matched to a gene: 5. This CDR3 region has 16 residues. CDR1 is SGHVS, CDR2 FNYEAQ, per germline. The CDR3 DNA reads TGTGCCAGCAGCTTACTAGCGGGAGTTGGTACCGGGGAGCTGTTTTTT. Protein product: CASSLLAGVGTGELFF.

The chain couples TRBV5-4 to TRBJ1-2; TRBD1 is a possible D gene (5 bases). Germline CDR1 is SGHNT and CDR2 is YYREEE (reference sequence). The CDR3 covers 14 residues. The V end lost 0 bases, the J end lost 5 bases, and 11 bases lay between the germline ends. The CDR3 DNA is TGTGCCAGCAGCTTGGTCAGGGATTCGTATGGCTACACCTTC. It specifies CASSLVRDSYGYTF.

The chain joins TRBV18 to TRBJ1-5, with D unresolved. The V gene lost 3 bases and the J gene lost 0 bases, with 18 bases spanning the gap. Germline values: CDR1 KGHSH, CDR2 LQKENI. This CDR3 is 18 amino acids long. The CDR3 reads CASSPYPMTPDSNQPQHF. The CDR3 nucleotides read TGTGCCAGCTCACCCTATCCGATGACACCCGATAGCAATCAGCCCCAGCATTTT.

The rearrangement uses TRBV5-1 and TRBJ2-7; TRBD2 matches 8 bases. CDR1 SGHRS and CDR2 YFSETQ come from the germline V gene. Losses at the gene ends were 7 bases for V and 5 bases for J; bases not matched to a gene: 11. This CDR3 is 14 amino acids long. CDR3 DNA sequence: TGCGCCAGCGCCCGAGCGGGAGTCGGCGACGAGCAGTACTTC. Translating it yields CASARAGVGDEQYF.

The chain employs TRBV30 and TRBJ2-3; the D is unclear. The V and J ends lost 2 bases and 4 bases respectively, with 7 bases between them. Germline loops: CDR1 GTSNPN, CDR2 SVGIG (reference sequence). This CDR3 has 12 residues. CDR3 region: CAWSLSADTQYF. CDR3 sequence (DNA): TGTGCCTGGAGTCTATCCGCAGATACGCAGTATTTT. The whole variable domain, filled in from reference TRBV30 and TRBJ2-3, reads SQTIHQWPATLVQPVGSPLSLECTVEGTSNPNLYWYRQAAGRGLQLLFYSVGIGQISSEVPQNLSASRPQDRQFILSSKKLLLSDSGFYLCAWSLSADTQYFGPGTRLTVL.

The chain combines TRBV10-3 with TRBJ1-3; TRBD1 agrees at 7 bases. Germline CDR1 is ENHRY and CDR2 is SYGVKD. The CDR3 contains 15 residues. V gave up 4 bases and J gave up 5 bases; unmatched junction bases: 8. DNA of the CDR3: TGTGCCATCAGTGGAGACAGGGACGCTAGAAACACCATATATTTT. It translates to CAISGDRDARNTIYF.

The gene calls are TRBV7-9 and TRBJ1-4; D remains unclear. V dropped 0 bases and J dropped 0 bases, with 11 bases sitting between them. Germline V gives CDR1 SEHNR, CDR2 FQNEAQ (reference sequence). The CDR3 is 17 amino acids. DNA of the CDR3: TGTGCCAGCAGCTTAGCGTCTCAATTAGCAACTAATGAAAAACTGTTTTTT. This encodes CASSLASQLATNEKLFF.

This clone has only one observation. The chain has TRBV7-2 and TRBJ2-7; D possibly corresponds to TRBD1 (6 bases). The germline CDR1 and CDR2 sequences are SGHTA and FQGNSA. V was shortened by 6 bases and J by 7 bases, with 13 bases between the two germline ends. This CDR3 is 12 amino acids long. As DNA, the CDR3 is TGTGCCAGCAGTTTCGACAGGCGGGAGCAGTACTTC. Translated, it gives CASSFDRREQYF.

The rearrangement uses TRBV28 and TRBJ2-7, with D possibly matching TRBD2 (5 bases). The CDR3 runs to 12 residues. V was pared by 6 bases and J by 4 bases, with 10 bases between. CDR1 and CDR2 from the germline V gene are MDHEN and SYDVKM. The CDR3 DNA reads as TGTGCCAGCAGCACTCGGGGATACGAGCAGTACTTC. Translation: CASSTRGYEQYF.

The CDR3 protein is CASSYFGADTQYF. The CDR3 DNA sequence: TGTGCCAGCAGCTACTTCGGGGCAGATACGCAGTATTTT. The rearrangement joins TRBV7-3 to TRBJ2-3; TRBD2 might be the D (5 bases). Germline-derived CDR1 and CDR2 are SGHTA and FQGTGA. V gave up 4 bases and J gave up 4 bases, with 9 bases separating them. The CDR3 consists of 13 residues.

V gene TRBV18 combines with J gene TRBJ2-7, with unresolved D. Germline-derived CDR1 and CDR2 are KGHSH and LQKENI. The length of the CDR3 is 12 residues. Between the trimmed V and J ends, which lost 3 bases and 3 bases, there was a span of 6 bases. The CDR3 here is CASSPLGYEQYF. Written as DNA, the CDR3 is TGTGCCAGCTCACCCCTAGGCTACGAGCAGTACTTC.

This clone has just a few counts. V is TRBV5-1 and J is TRBJ2-7; TRBD2 might be the D (8 bases). CDR3 size: 16 residues. Germline V CDR1 and CDR2: SGHRS, YFSETQ. Trimming left V 4 bases short and J 6 bases short, with 23 bases between. As DNA, the CDR3 is TGCGCCAGCAGCCACAGCCGGGAGGGGGCCCCAATCGAGCAGTACTTC. It is translated as CASSHSREGAPIEQYF. Looking up the rest from reference TRBV5-1 and TRBJ2-7 gives the full variable domain: KAGVTQTPRYLIKTRGQQVTLSCSPISGHRSVSWYQQTPGQGLQFLFEYFSETQRNKGNFPGRFSGRQFSNSRSEMNVSTLELGDSALYLCASSHSREGAPIEQYFGPGTRLTVT.

This chain uses TRBV4-1 with TRBJ1-2; 7 bases fit TRBD1. The CDR3 is made up of 16 amino acids. The ends lost 3 bases at V and 0 bases at J; junction bases unmatched: 7. The germline V gene has CDR1 MGHRA and CDR2 YSYEKL. Here the CDR3 reads CASSQPGQEANYGYTF. CDR3 DNA sequence: TGCGCCAGCAGCCAGCCTGGACAGGAAGCTAACTATGGCTACACCTTC.

This clone was detected only a few times. The chain employs TRBV6-6 and TRBJ1-4; 9 bases line up with TRBD1. This CDR3 is built from 14 residues. J gave up 7 bases and V 6 bases, and 6 bases lay outside the gene matches. Germline loops: CDR1 MNHNY, CDR2 SVGAGI (reference sequence). The CDR3 nucleotides read TGTGCCAGCAGGGCCGGGACAGGGACTGAAAAACTGTTTTTT. It is translated as CASRAGTGTEKLFF.

This clone was observed a handful of times. The sample carries other DNA sequences with the same CDR3. The V and J genes are TRBV9 and TRBJ2-7; 10 bases are a match to TRBD2. Germline lookup yields CDR1 SGDLS and CDR2 YYNGEE. Trimming cost V 0 bases and J 3 bases; bases outside gene matches: 3. The CDR3 totals 15 residues. The CDR3 DNA reads TGTGCCAGCAGCGTAGATCCTAGCGGGAGCTACGAGCAGTACTTC. Amino acids: CASSVDPSGSYEQYF.